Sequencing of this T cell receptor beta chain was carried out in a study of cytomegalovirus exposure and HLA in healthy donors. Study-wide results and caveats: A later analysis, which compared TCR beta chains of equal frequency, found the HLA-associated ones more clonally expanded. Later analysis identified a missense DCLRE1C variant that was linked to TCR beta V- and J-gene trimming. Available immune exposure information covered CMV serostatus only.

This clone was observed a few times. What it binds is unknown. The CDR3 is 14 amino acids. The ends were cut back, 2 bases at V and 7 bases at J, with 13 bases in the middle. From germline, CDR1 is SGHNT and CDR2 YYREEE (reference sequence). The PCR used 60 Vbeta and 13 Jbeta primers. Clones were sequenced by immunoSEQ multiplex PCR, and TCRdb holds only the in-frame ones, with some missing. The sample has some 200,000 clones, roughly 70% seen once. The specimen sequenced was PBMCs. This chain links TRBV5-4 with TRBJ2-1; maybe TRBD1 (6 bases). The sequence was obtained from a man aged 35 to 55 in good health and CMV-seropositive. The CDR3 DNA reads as TGTGCCAGCAGCTTTGTTCATACAGGGAATGAGCAGTTCTTC. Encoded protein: CASSFVHTGNEQFF.